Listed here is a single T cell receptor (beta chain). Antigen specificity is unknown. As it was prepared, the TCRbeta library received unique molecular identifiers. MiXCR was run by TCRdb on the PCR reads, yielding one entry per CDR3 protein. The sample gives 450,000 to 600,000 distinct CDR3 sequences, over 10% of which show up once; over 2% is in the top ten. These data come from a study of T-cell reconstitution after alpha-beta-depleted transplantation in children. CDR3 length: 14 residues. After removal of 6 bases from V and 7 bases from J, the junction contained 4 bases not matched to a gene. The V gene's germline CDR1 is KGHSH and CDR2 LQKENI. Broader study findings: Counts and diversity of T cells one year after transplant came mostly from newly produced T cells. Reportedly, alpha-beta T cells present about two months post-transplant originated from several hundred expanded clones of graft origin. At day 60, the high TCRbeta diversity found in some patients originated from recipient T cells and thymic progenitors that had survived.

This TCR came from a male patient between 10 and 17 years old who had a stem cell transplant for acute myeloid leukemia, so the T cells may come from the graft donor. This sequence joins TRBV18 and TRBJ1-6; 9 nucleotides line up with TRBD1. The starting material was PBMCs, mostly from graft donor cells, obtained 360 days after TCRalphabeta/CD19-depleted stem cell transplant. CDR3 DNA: TGTGCCAGCTCCTCCGGGACAGGGAATTCACCCCTCCACTTT. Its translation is CASSSGTGNSPLHF.